This TCR beta chain was retrieved from a study of control samples from healthy donors and cancer patients (dated by TCRdb to the early 2020s). The germline ends are 8 bases apart after V is trimmed by 4 bases and J by 4 bases. Spanning cysteine to phenylalanine, the CDR3 consists of 14 amino acids. The only DNA kept is the CDR3, 42 bases in frame from the first base. In the germline V gene (reference sequence), CDR1 corresponds to LNHDA and CDR2 to SQIVND. Libraries came from the immunoSEQ multiplex PCR assay. TCRdb obtained this table from immuneACCESS and retained in-frame rearrangements with V and J assigned. These tables miss some clones; where compared with another copy, unresolved V genes account for less than half of the shortfall, and the remainder is unexplained. For this sample the table gives roughly 100,000 clones, of which around 92% were detected only once. The top ten constitute roughly 2.5% of the sample.

Worth noting for this clone: Its binding antigen is unknown. No much larger clonotype is one base removed from it; base qualities were not supplied.

Source material: blood. The TCR originated in a woman between 18 and 29 years old in good health. The chain is made from TRBV19 and TRBJ1-6; D gene: possibly TRBD1, on 5 matching bases. The CDR3 corresponds to CASSTSGYNSPLHF. The bases read TGTGCCAGTAGTACGTCAGGGTATAATTCACCCCTCCACTTT.